A selection of T cell receptor beta chains follows, all from one sample in a study of OX40 agonist ivuxolimab in advanced cancers. Generated by immunoSEQ multiplex PCR, the TCRdb table keeps only in-frame clones and is missing some. The table has under 90,000 clones, more than 85% seen once. Sequencing was performed on CD4+ or CD8+ T cells sorted from blood, taken in a trial of the OX40 agonist ivuxolimab. These receptors all come from an adult with an advanced solid tumor such as melanoma, head and neck, liver or kidney cancer. The CDR3 runs from the conserved cysteine through the conserved F or W. The D gene is left open where the match is weak. Some rows mark clone size as missing; the rest say once, few, many or name a class of expanded clone.

clone_size	v_call	j_call	d_call	cdr3_aa	cdr3_nt
-	TRBV19	TRBJ2-1	-	CASSIDKTTGEQFF	TGTGCCAGTAGTATAGATAAAACCACCGGTGAGCAGTTCTTC
-	TRBV7-9	TRBJ2-7	TRBD1	CASRPKDRGPLRYPYEQYF	TGTGCCAGCAGGCCTAAAGACAGGGGGCCACTTCGATACCCCTACGAGCAGTACTTC
few	TRBV11-2	TRBJ1-1	-	CASSPFVRDTEAFF	TGTGCCAGCAGCCCCTTTGTCAGGGACACTGAAGCTTTCTTT
-	TRBV7-2	TRBJ1-2	-	CASSSWQGNGYTF	TGTGCCAGCAGTTCTTGGCAGGGTAATGGCTACACCTTC
-	TRBV10-2	TRBJ1-1	-	CASSVVPMGAEAFF	TGCGCCAGCAGTGTAGTCCCGATGGGCGCTGAAGCTTTCTTT
-	TRBV11-3	TRBJ2-2	TRBD2	CASSFGLAGGNTGELFF	TGTGCCAGCAGCTTCGGACTAGCGGGAGGTAACACCGGGGAGCTGTTTTTT
-	TRBV29-1	TRBJ1-1	-	CSVERGRTEAFF	TGCAGCGTTGAACGGGGGCGCACTGAAGCTTTCTTT
-	TRBV2	TRBJ1-2	-	CASSDRSNYGYTF	TGTGCCAGCAGTGACAGATCAAACTATGGCTACACCTTC
-	TRBV7-2	TRBJ1-4	-	CASSLNQGVEKLFF	TGTGCCAGCAGCCTAAATCAGGGAGTCGAAAAACTGTTTTTT
-	TRBV5-6	TRBJ1-1	-	CASSPERLMNTEAFF	TGTGCCAGCAGCCCCGAACGACTCATGAACACTGAAGCTTTCTTT
-	TRBV10-3	TRBJ1-1	TRBD1	CAIRVPGGTEAFF	TGTGCCATCAGGGTCCCAGGGGGCACTGAAGCTTTCTTT
-	TRBV6-1	TRBJ2-2	-	CASSAGDKGWTGELFF	TGTGCCAGCAGTGCCGGGGACAAGGGGTGGACCGGGGAGCTGTTTTTT
-	TRBV7-2	TRBJ2-1	-	CASSPRGNYNEQFF	TGTGCCAGCAGCCCCCGGGGTAATTACAATGAGCAGTTCTTC
-	TRBV2	TRBJ1-1	-	CASSPQGKNTEAFF	TGTGCCAGCAGTCCTCAGGGGAAGAACACTGAAGCTTTCTTT
-	TRBV7-9	TRBJ1-2	-	CASSLRLTGPGYTF	TGTGCCAGCAGCTTAAGGCTCACGGGCCCCGGCTACACCTTC
-	TRBV2	TRBJ1-2	TRBD1	CASSRQGDYGYTF	TGTGCCAGCTCTCGCCAGGGGGACTATGGCTACACCTTC
-	TRBV7-2	TRBJ2-1	TRBD2	CASRAGVPVEQFF	TGTGCCAGCAGAGCGGGAGTTCCGGTGGAGCAGTTCTTC
-	TRBV2	TRBJ2-3	-	CASWPEGQPTSGTQYF	TGTGCCAGCTGGCCGGAGGGACAGCCAACAAGTGGTACGCAGTATTTT
-	TRBV2	TRBJ1-1	TRBD1	CASRGDRATNTEAFF	TGTGCCAGCAGGGGGGACAGGGCCACGAACACTGAAGCTTTCTTT
-	TRBV21-1	TRBJ2-7	-	CASSKGREGAGYEQYF	TGTGCCAGCAGCAAAGGTAGGGAGGGGGCAGGATACGAGCAGTACTTC
-	TRBV7-3	TRBJ2-1	TRBD1	CASSLTGSEQFF	TGTGCCAGCAGCTTGACAGGGAGTGAGCAGTTCTTC
-	TRBV5-5	TRBJ2-3	-	CASSPITDTQYF	TGTGCCAGCAGCCCCATCACAGATACGCAGTATTTT
-	TRBV6-6	TRBJ2-7	TRBD1	CASSSGTGPYEQYF	TGTGCCAGCAGTTCCGGGACAGGTCCCTACGAGCAGTACTTC
-	TRBV5-4	TRBJ1-1	TRBD1	CASSPPTGSGGTEAFF	TGTGCCAGCAGCCCCCCTACCGGGTCAGGGGGCACTGAAGCTTTCTTT
-	TRBV7-3	TRBJ2-5	TRBD2	CASSLSGGRETQYF	TGTGCCAGCAGCTTATCGGGGGGGCGGGAGACCCAGTACTTC
-	TRBV5-1	TRBJ1-2	-	CASSSTFTGYTF	TGCGCCAGCAGCTCGACCTTCACAGGCTACACCTTC
-	TRBV7-2	TRBJ1-1	TRBD1	CASTYTTGVNTEAFF	TGTGCCAGCACCTACACGACAGGGGTGAACACTGAAGCTTTCTTT
-	TRBV10-3	TRBJ2-1	TRBD2	CAISEWVSGGRNEQFF	TGTGCCATCAGTGAGTGGGTTAGCGGGGGTCGCAATGAGCAGTTCTTC
-	TRBV19	TRBJ1-2	-	CASTRTGKAFNYGYTF	TGTGCCAGTACCCGTACAGGGAAGGCCTTTAACTATGGCTACACCTTC
-	TRBV6-6	TRBJ1-3	TRBD1	CASSSPGTAGNTIYF	TGTGCCAGCAGTTCTCCCGGGACAGCTGGAAACACCATATATTTT
-	TRBV18	TRBJ2-3	TRBD2	CASSRETSGGANTQYF	TGTGCCAGCTCACGCGAGACTAGCGGGGGGGCAAATACGCAGTATTTT
-	TRBV19	TRBJ1-1	-	CASSAGAGGYTEAFF	TGTGCCAGTAGTGCAGGAGCCGGGGGATACACTGAAGCTTTCTTT
once	TRBV19	TRBJ2-5	-	CASSFTEETQYF	TGTGCCAGTAGCTTTACTGAAGAGACCCAGTACTTC
-	TRBV11-1	TRBJ1-2	-	CASRHRITDRYTF	TGTGCCAGCAGACACAGGATTACCGATCGCTACACCTTC
-	TRBV5-6	TRBJ1-4	-	CASSLTGPTNEKLFF	TGTGCCAGCAGCTTGACAGGGCCAACTAATGAAAAACTGTTTTTT
-	TRBV7-2	TRBJ2-5	TRBD2	CASSSGTTRETQYF	TGTGCCAGCAGCTCAGGGACTACCCGAGAGACCCAGTACTTC
-	TRBV29-1	TRBJ2-1	TRBD1	CSVLRPGQGSYNEQFF	TGCAGCGTTTTAAGACCGGGACAGGGTTCCTACAATGAGCAGTTCTTC
-	TRBV2	TRBJ2-1	-	CASRDYGSLYNEQFF	TGTGCCAGCAGAGACTATGGGTCGTTATACAATGAGCAGTTCTTC
-	TRBV6-1	TRBJ2-3	TRBD2	CASTGLAIMDTQYF	TGTGCCAGCACGGGACTAGCGATTATGGATACGCAGTATTTT
few	TRBV7-8	TRBJ2-7	-	CASSLAGLKNEQYF	TGTGCCAGCAGCTTAGCGGGACTGAAGAACGAGCAGTACTTC